The table lists the clone carrying this TCR beta chain with a few counts. The antigen is undetermined. Trimming took 3 bases from V and 3 from J, leaving 11 bases between them. This CDR3 comprises 14 residues. Germline-derived CDR1 and CDR2 are ENHRY and SYGVKD. Sequencing used immunoSEQ multiplex PCR; TCRdb keeps in-frame clones, though not all of them. The sample gives around 32,000 clones, approximately 80% of which show up once; approximately 14% is in the top ten. This record belongs to a study of CD4 T cells in relation to SARS-CoV-2 and coronaviruses. CD4+ T cells from unexposed donors were obtained before the COVID-19 pandemic (2011-2018). CD4+ T cells were isolated from the cells after around 10 days of culture.

V gene TRBV10-3 combines with J gene TRBJ1-2, with a weak D call TRBD1 (6 bases). This clonotype originated in a human donor in good health. The sequenced material came from CD4+ T cells from PBMCs, cultured in vitro. CDR3 nucleotide sequence: TGTGCCATCAGTGAACAGGGTGAGGACTATGGCTACACCTTC. Its translation: CAISEQGEDYGYTF.